This passage covers 8 T cell receptor beta chains from one sample sequenced in a study of T cell clonotyping in hematopoietic cell transplantation. Clones were sequenced by immunoSEQ multiplex PCR, and TCRdb holds only the in-frame ones, with some missing. Of more than 9,500 clones in the sample, approximately 90% were seen once. The specimen was peripheral blood mononuclear cells. The receptors originated from a woman between 45 and 60 years old in good health. Some clones in this sample may be carry-over from other donors' samples.

This chain connects TRBV7-8 to TRBJ1-6, with D perhaps TRBD1 (6 bases). This CDR3 region has 19 residues. Per the germline V gene, CDR1 is SGHVS and CDR2 is FQNEAQ. Trimming cost V 5 bases and J 0 bases, with 20 bases left between them. As DNA, the CDR3 is TGTGCCAGCAGCCCCTACAGGGAAAGGATGAGCTCCTATAATTCACCCCTCCACTTT. The encoded protein is CASSPYRERMSSYNSPLHF.

V usage is TRBV2 and J usage is TRBJ2-7; D gene unclear. Per the germline V gene, CDR1 is SNHLY and CDR2 is FYNNEI. V lost 4 bases and J lost 2, with 6 bases in between. CDR3 size: 12 residues. DNA for the CDR3: TGTGCCAGCAGTGTGGAGCCCTACGAGCAGTACTTC. Its protein product is CASSVEPYEQYF.

The chain uses TRBV5-1 and TRBJ2-1; D is perhaps TRBD1 (5 bases). This CDR3 contains 17 residues. V was shortened by 3 bases and J by 4 bases, with 20 bases between the two germline ends. Germline lookup yields CDR1 SGHRS and CDR2 YFSETQ. Written as DNA, the CDR3 is TGCGCCAGCAGCTATCACCTCGAACCGACAGCATACAATGAGCAGTTCTTC. The encoded protein is CASSYHLEPTAYNEQFF.

The V call is TRBV6-6, the J call TRBJ1-1; the match to TRBD1 covers 9 bases. The trim removed 6 bases at V and 5 bases at J, leaving 13 bases unmatched. The CDR3 contains 16 residues. Germline V CDR1 and CDR2: MNHNY, SVGAGI (reference sequence). CDR3 loop: CASRTGTGTGRTEAFF. As DNA, the CDR3 is TGTGCCAGCAGAACCGGGACAGGGACCGGAAGGACTGAAGCTTTCTTT.

The CDR3 bases are TGTGCCAGCAGCGTAGACCCTCAGGGAGGGGAAGAGACCCAGTACTTC. As protein: CASSVDPQGGEETQYF. V is TRBV9 and J is TRBJ2-5, with 7 bases matching TRBD2. The V segment lost 0 bases and the J segment 3 bases; nucleotides outside the gene matches: 8. The germline gives CDR1 SGDLS, CDR2 YYNGEE. CDR3 length equals 16 residues.

This clone was picked up one time. J is TRBJ1-6 and V is TRBV25-1; 10 bases are a match to TRBD1. CDR1 is MGHDK and CDR2 is SYGVNS in the germline V gene. V dropped 4 bases and J dropped 7; count of bases not matched to a gene: 7. The CDR3 consists of 16 residues. CDR3 DNA: TGTGCCAGCAGTGTCTGGACAGGGGGTGGGAATTCACCCCTCCACTTT. Translating gives CASSVWTGGGNSPLHF.

This clone is a singleton in its sample. The chain joins TRBV28 to TRBJ2-7; the match to TRBD1 covers 8 bases. The V segment lost 4 bases and the J segment 4 bases; nucleotides outside the gene matches: 12. The germline CDR1 and CDR2 sequences are MDHEN and SYDVKM. This CDR3 has 16 residues. The CDR3 sequence: CASSSTGAGAIYEQYF. CDR3 in DNA: TGTGCCAGCAGTTCGACAGGGGCCGGGGCGATTTACGAGCAGTACTTC.

The chain combines TRBV5-6 with TRBJ2-7; D is uncertain. This CDR3 contains 14 residues. V dropped 0 bases and J dropped 0 bases, with 7 bases sitting between them. Per germline, CDR1 SGHDT and CDR2 YYEEEE. This chain's CDR3 is CASSLGGFSYEQYF. The CDR3 DNA reads as TGTGCCAGCAGCTTGGGCGGTTTCTCCTACGAGCAGTACTTC.